The sequence of this T cell receptor (beta chain) was determined in a study of STAT5B mutations in CD4+ large granular lymphocyte leukemia. Overall study results and limits: Without HLA matching, higher CD4+ than CD8+ T-LGLL clonality could reflect small sample size. About a quarter of private leukemic clonotypes occurred rarely in other patients' non-leukemic repertoires. Patient CD4-sorted repertoires looked more clonal than healthy CD4+ repertoires, even without putative leukemic clones. Compared with healthy controls (2/35), patient top clones favored TRBV06 (8/27).

The V end was cut by 5 bases, the J end by 0 bases, with 11 bases between. Per germline, CDR1 SEHNR and CDR2 FQNEAQ (reference sequence). The CDR3 is 15 amino acids. Only in-frame clones appear in the TCRdb table, and some are missing; sequencing was by immunoSEQ multiplex PCR. The sample consists of some 45,000 clones, 80% to 90% of them appearing once. Points on this clone: Its antigen is undetermined.

The rearrangement joins TRBV7-9 to TRBJ1-3, with no clear D. The source is a human donor in good health. Input material: CD4+ T cells from blood buffy coats. In nucleotides, the CDR3 is TGTGCCAGCAGCCCGAACGGGGTCTCTGGAAACACCATATATTTT. Its translation: CASSPNGVSGNTIYF.